This TCR beta chain was sequenced for a study of CD8+ T cells in alopecia areata. PBMCs served as the source from which CD4+ and CD8+ T cells were sorted. Note on this clone: Its antigen is unknown.

This CDR3 is built from 17 residues. CDR1 is SGHDN and CDR2 is FVKESK in the germline V gene. J was trimmed by 2 bases and V by 4 bases; bases with no gene match: 7. RNA was isolated and reverse transcribed to cDNA, the sequencing template. Libraries were prepared by immunoSEQ multiplex PCR; TCRdb keeps only in-frame clonotypes and omits some of them. The repertoire includes 200,000 or so clones, more than 55% of them detected once, and roughly 5% sits in the top ten. The study, taken as a whole, reports: Patients showed less clear TCR sequence sharing than mice, possibly partly because of HLA diversity. Normal scalp showed lower clonality than lesional scalp, especially alopecia totalis/universalis.

The sequenced sample consisted of CD8+ T cells sorted from blood. This sequence originates from a human donor in good health. V is TRBV14 and J is TRBJ2-7; 14 bases fit TRBD2. As DNA, the CDR3 is TGTGCCAGCAGCCCCGGACTAGCGGGGGGCCCTACCTACGAGCAGTACTTC. Its translation is CASSPGLAGGPTYEQYF.